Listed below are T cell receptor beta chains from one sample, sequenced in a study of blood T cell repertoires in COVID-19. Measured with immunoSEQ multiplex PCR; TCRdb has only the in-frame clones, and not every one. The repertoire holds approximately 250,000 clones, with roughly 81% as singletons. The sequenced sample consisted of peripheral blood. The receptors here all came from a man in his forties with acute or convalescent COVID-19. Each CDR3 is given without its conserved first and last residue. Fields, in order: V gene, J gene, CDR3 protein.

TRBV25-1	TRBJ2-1	ASSETSGVYEQF
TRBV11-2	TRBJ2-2	ASSQNTGELF
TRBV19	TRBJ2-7	ASSSGQGLHEQY
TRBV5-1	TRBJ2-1	ASSLTSSNNEQF
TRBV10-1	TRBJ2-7	ASSPYVGNEQY
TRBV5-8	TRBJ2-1	ATVGGAYNEQF
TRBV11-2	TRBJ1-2	ASSTGDYYGYT
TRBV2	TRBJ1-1	ASNTGQNTEAF
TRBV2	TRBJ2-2	ASSGAGGTPGGELF
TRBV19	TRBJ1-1	ASSILGTEAF
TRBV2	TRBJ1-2	ASSEAATGGYGYT
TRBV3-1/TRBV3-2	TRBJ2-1	ASSQYAGGEQF
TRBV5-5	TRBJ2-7	ASSFRTGVEQY
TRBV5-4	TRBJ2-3	ASSDPTQGGVGDTQY
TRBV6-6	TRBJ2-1	ASKGGTYNEQF
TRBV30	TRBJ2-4	AWSQQVRVRGKNIQY
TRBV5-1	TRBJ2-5	ASSFTGVRETQY
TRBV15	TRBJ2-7	ATSTPGAYEQY
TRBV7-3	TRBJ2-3	ASSLRLGRDTQY